This T cell receptor (beta chain) derives from a study of blood T cell repertoires in COVID-19. V was pared by 5 bases and J by 6 bases, with 9 bases between. Germline loops: CDR1 SEHNR, CDR2 FQNEAQ (reference sequence). The CDR3 consists of 12 residues. The table came from immunoSEQ multiplex PCR; TCRdb's copy has only in-frame clones and leaves some out. This sample yields 100,000 to 120,000 clones, of which approximately 85% are seen a single time; approximately 15% belongs to the top ten. The origin of this receptor is a woman aged 55-69 years with acute or convalescent COVID-19. The sequencing sample was made of peripheral blood. This chain links TRBV7-9 with TRBJ2-3, with D possibly being TRBD2 (5 bases). CDR3 sequence: CASSTLADTQYF. In nucleotides, the CDR3 is TGTGCCAGCAGCACCTTAGCGGATACGCAGTATTTT. Full variable domain (rest looked up from reference TRBV7-9 and TRBJ2-3): DTGVSQNPRHKITKRGQNVTFRCDPISEHNRLYWYRQTLGQGPEFLTYFQNEAQLEKSRLLSDRFSAERPKGSFSTLEIQRTEQGDSAMYLCASSTLADTQYFGPGTRLTVL.